Each of the 30 T cell receptor beta chains below was sequenced from the same sample in a study of OX40 agonist ivuxolimab in advanced cancers. Assay used: immunoSEQ multiplex PCR; TCRdb lists only in-frame clones, some missing. The sample includes about 70,000 clones, about four fifths of them seen just once. Sequencing was performed on CD4+ or CD8+ T cells sorted from blood, taken in a trial of the OX40 agonist ivuxolimab. These TCRs come from an adult with an advanced solid tumor such as melanoma, head and neck, liver or kidney cancer.

This chain joins TRBV9 and TRBJ1-2, with 8 positions matching TRBD1. The CDR3 runs 16 residues. J lost 0 bases, V lost 5 bases, and 9 bases had no gene match. Germline lookup yields CDR1 SGDLS and CDR2 YYNGEE. In DNA form, the CDR3 reads TGTGCCAGCAGTGAATCGACAGGGGCGGCTAACTATGGCTACACCTTC. Amino acids: CASSESTGAANYGYTF.

This chain uses TRBV5-1 with TRBJ1-1; the match to TRBD1 covers 7 bases. The length of the CDR3 is 14 residues. From germline, CDR1 is SGHRS and CDR2 YFSETQ. V lost 6 bases, J lost 1 base, and 6 bases stayed unmatched. This chain's CDR3 is CASTQGVGNTEAFF. Written as DNA, the CDR3 is TGCGCCAGCACCCAGGGGGTGGGGAACACTGAAGCTTTCTTT.

For the CDR3, the DNA is TGTGCCAGCTCACCAAGGACAGCGGATACCGGGGAGCTGTTTTTT. It yields the protein CASSPRTADTGELFF. The genes are TRBV18 and TRBJ2-2; D is possibly TRBD1 (6 bases). Trimming took 2 bases from V and 5 from J, leaving 12 bases between them. Germline values: CDR1 KGHSH, CDR2 LQKENI. This CDR3 is 15 amino acids long.

In DNA form, the CDR3 reads TGTGCCACCAGCAGAGGGCCGGGGGAAAAACTGTTTTTT. This translates into CATSRGPGEKLFF. The rearrangement joins TRBV15 to TRBJ1-4; D not resolved. Trimming cost V 1 base and J 8 bases, with 8 bases left between them. Looked up from germline, CDR1 is LNHNV and CDR2 is YYDKDF (reference sequence). This CDR3 is built from 13 residues. Looking up the rest from reference TRBV15 and TRBJ1-4 gives the full variable domain: DAMVIQNPRYQVTQFGKPVTLSCSQTLNHNVMYWYQQKSSQAPKLLFHYYDKDFNNEADTPDNFQSRRPNTSFCFLDIRSPGLGDTAMYLCATSRGPGEKLFFGSGTQLSVL.

This clone has only one observation. CDR3 bases: TGTGCCATCAGTGTACAGGGTGGGGGCACTGAAGCTTTCTTT. Its protein is CAISVQGGGTEAFF. V gene TRBV10-3 combines with J gene TRBJ1-1, with D possibly TRBD1 on 6 matching bases. The germline gives CDR1 ENHRY, CDR2 SYGVKD. CDR3 size: 14 residues. With 4 bases removed from V and 4 bases from J, the gap between germline ends came to 13 bases.

The chain recombines TRBV2 with TRBJ2-5; 8 bases map to TRBD1. Germline V gene lookup returns CDR1 SNHLY and CDR2 FYNNEI. The ends lost 8 bases at V and 6 bases at J; junction bases unmatched: 8. There are 13 residues in the CDR3. CDR3 in amino acids: CASGGTGQKTQYF. The CDR3 DNA is TGTGCCAGCGGTGGGACAGGTCAGAAGACCCAGTACTTC. The variable domain in full, completed from reference TRBV2 and TRBJ2-5, reads EPEVTQTPSHQVTQMGQEVILRCVPISNHLYFYWYRQILGQKVEFLVSFYNNEISEKSEIFDDQFSVERPDGSNFTLKIRSTKLEDSAMYFCASGGTGQKTQYFGPGTRLLVL.

The chain recombines TRBV5-1 with TRBJ2-2, with D maybe TRBD2 (10 bases). Per the germline V gene, CDR1 is SGHRS and CDR2 is YFSETQ. Trimming took off 4 bases at V and 6 bases at J, with 34 bases between the two ends. The CDR3 sequence is 21 residues long. This CDR3 reads CASSLPGQGTSGTSAPGELFF. The CDR3 DNA reads as TGCGCCAGCAGCCTACCGGGACAGGGAACATCCGGGACTAGCGCCCCCGGGGAGCTGTTTTTT.

This clone was seen just once. The rearrangement joins TRBV5-1 to TRBJ2-1, with TRBD1 identical over 12 bases. Trimming removed 4 bases from V and 3 bases from J; junction bases left unmatched: 8. Germline V gene lookup returns CDR1 SGHRS and CDR2 YFSETQ. This CDR3 region has 17 residues. CDR3 nucleotide sequence: TGCGCCAGCAGCCACACCCGGGACAGGGGGCTCTACAATGAGCAGTTCTTC. This codes for CASSHTRDRGLYNEQFF.

The chain joins TRBV7-2 to TRBJ1-2, with a tentative D call TRBD1 (6 bases). Germline lookup yields CDR1 SGHTA and CDR2 FQGNSA. V lost 2 bases, J lost 8 bases, and 27 bases lay in between. The CDR3 has 18 amino acids. CDR3 sequence (DNA): TGTGCCAGCAGCTTAAATCTGTATTTCACCGGGACAACGGAGGGCTACACCTTC. Translation gives CASSLNLYFTGTTEGYTF.

The chain couples TRBV15 to TRBJ1-2; D ambiguous. V lost 0 bases to trimming and J lost 4 bases, with 15 bases between them. Germline assignment: CDR1 LNHNV and CDR2 YYDKDF (reference sequence). There are 16 residues in the CDR3. This CDR3 is CATSRDGQHGVYGYTF. In nucleotides, the CDR3 is TGTGCCACCAGCAGAGATGGGCAACACGGCGTCTATGGCTACACCTTC.

This rearrangement joins TRBV7-2 to TRBJ2-3, with TRBD2 identical over 7 bases. The CDR3 extends over 14 amino acids. CDR1 is SGHTA, CDR2 FQGNSA, per germline. V dropped 8 bases and J dropped 0; count of bases not matched to a gene: 5. CDR3 coding DNA: TGTGCCAGCCTGACTAGCCCTAGCACAGATACGCAGTATTTT. Its protein product is CASLTSPSTDTQYF.

The chain joins TRBV12-5 to TRBJ2-3; D possibly corresponds to TRBD2 (6 bases). Deletions cut 5 bases from V and 5 bases from J, with 20 bases between. Germline V gene sequence: CDR1 LGHNT, CDR2 FRNRAP. The CDR3 totals 16 residues. The CDR3 DNA follows: TGTGCTAGTGGTCCGAGCGCGGGAATCGAGGGAGATACGCAGTATTTT. It encodes CASGPSAGIEGDTQYF.

This clone was detected only a few times. The chain links TRBV19 to TRBJ1-5, with D hard to call. CDR1 and CDR2 from the germline V gene are LNHDA and SQIVND (reference sequence). The CDR3 covers 14 residues. V gave up 3 bases and J gave up 3 bases, with 9 bases separating them. CDR3 bases: TGTGCCAGTAGTATTCGGGCGGACAATCAGCCCCAGCATTTT. The encoded protein is CASSIRADNQPQHF.

This sequence joins TRBV18 and TRBJ2-1; TRBD1 is a possible D gene (5 bases). The V and J ends lost 2 bases and 2 bases respectively, with 10 bases between them. Germline V gene data show CDR1 as KGHSH and CDR2 as LQKENI. CDR3 length equals 15 residues. CDR3 residues: CASSPIQGPYNEQFF. In nucleotides, the CDR3 is TGTGCCAGCTCACCAATTCAGGGTCCCTACAATGAGCAGTTCTTC.

This sequence joins TRBV4-1 and TRBJ2-1; possible D gene TRBD2, 6 bases. This CDR3 comprises 17 residues. Trimming stripped 2 bases from V and 0 bases from J, with 14 bases between. Germline values: CDR1 MGHRA, CDR2 YSYEKL. As DNA, the CDR3 is TGCGCCAGCAGCCAACCGTGGGGAGGTCACTCCTACAATGAGCAGTTCTTC. Its translation: CASSQPWGGHSYNEQFF.

In this sample, this clone turned up a few times. One end of the junction fails to match germline, which may point to a read error. The CDR3 loop is CASSSGQFGTEAFF. CDR3 coding DNA: TGTGCCAGCAGCTCTGGACAGTTCGGGACTGAAGCTTTCTTT. V is TRBV5-3 and J is TRBJ1-1; a weak D match, TRBD1 (6 bases). TRBV5-3 is an open reading frame, and its role is uncertain. This CDR3 comprises 14 residues.

The rearrangement links TRBV19 to TRBJ1-1; 10 positions agree with TRBD1. Looked up from germline, CDR1 is LNHDA and CDR2 is SQIVND (reference sequence). Trimming took 8 bases from V and 4 from J; bases not matched to a gene: 10. The CDR3 length is 15 residues. The CDR3 loop is CASCRDRGFCTEAFF. CDR3 DNA sequence: TGTGCCAGTTGCCGGGACAGGGGTTTTTGCACTGAAGCTTTCTTT.

J is TRBJ1-1 and V is TRBV2; 8 positions agree with TRBD1. Germline assignment: CDR1 SNHLY and CDR2 FYNNEI. This CDR3 comprises 12 residues. J gave up 7 bases and V 6 bases, and 4 bases lay outside the gene matches. CDR3 coding DNA: TGTGCCAGCAGGGTTGACAGGGGTGAAGCTTTCTTT. Protein: CASRVDRGEAFF.

This clone was observed a single time. The gene calls are TRBV5-1 and TRBJ1-1; no firm D call. CDR3 length: 15 residues. The V and J ends lost 6 bases and 3 bases respectively, with 18 bases between them. The germline V gene has CDR1 SGHRS and CDR2 YFSETQ. In DNA, the CDR3 is TGCGCCAGCAAAAGAACGGGGAGTGGGGACACTGAAGCTTTCTTT. This codes for CASKRTGSGDTEAFF.

The chain couples TRBV18 to TRBJ1-4; the D is unclear. V lost 3 bases and J 14 bases, leaving 40 bases between the germline ends. Germline assignment: CDR1 KGHSH and CDR2 LQKENI. The CDR3 is 21 amino acids. In nucleotides, the CDR3 is TGTGCCAGCTCACCCCTGGGGTCGGGTTTTTTCCCGCCCAGAGACTCCCTAGGCCTGTTTTTT. It encodes CASSPLGSGFFPPRDSLGLFF.

This rearrangement joins TRBV5-4 to TRBJ2-2, with 8 bases lining up with TRBD2. Germline CDR1 reads SGHNT; CDR2 reads YYREEE (reference sequence). V lost 0 bases to trimming and J lost 7 bases; unmatched junction nucleotides: 8. The CDR3 is made up of 16 amino acids. The CDR3 is CASSLDSGVLRGELFF. CDR3 DNA sequence: TGTGCCAGCAGCTTGGATAGCGGGGTATTGCGCGGGGAGCTGTTTTTT.

The genes are TRBV16 and TRBJ1-2; the D gene is possibly TRBD1 (6 bases). Trimming removed 4 bases at V and 1 base at J, with 10 bases between. Germline V gene sequence: CDR1 KGHSY, CDR2 FQNENV. The CDR3 has 14 residues. CDR3 in amino acids: CASSLDRSNYGYTF. The CDR3 coding sequence is TGTGCCAGCAGCCTGGACAGAAGTAACTATGGCTACACCTTC.

CDR3 residues: CASSSAGKSSYEQYF. In nucleotides, the CDR3 is TGTGCCAGCAGCTCCGCAGGGAAGAGCTCCTACGAGCAGTACTTC. The V call is TRBV7-2, the J call TRBJ2-7; D might be TRBD1 (5 bases). The germline V gene has CDR1 SGHTA and CDR2 FQGNSA. This CDR3 is built from 15 residues. Trimming removed 4 bases from V and 0 bases from J, with 13 bases in between.

This clone has only a few counts. V and J are TRBV4-2 and TRBJ2-7; a possible D gene is TRBD2 (6 bases). V lost 5 bases to trimming and J lost 7 bases, with 15 bases between them. This CDR3 region has 13 residues. Germline CDR1 is LGHNA and CDR2 is YNFKEQ. The CDR3 loop reads CASSSPGTREQYF. The CDR3, as DNA: TGTGCCAGCAGCTCCCCCGGGACTCGGGAGCAGTACTTC.

The chain links TRBV28 to TRBJ2-1; 9 bases match TRBD2. The CDR3 loop spans 14 amino acids. Germline V gene lookup returns CDR1 MDHEN and CDR2 SYDVKM. The trim removed 6 bases at V and 3 bases at J, leaving 3 bases unmatched. The CDR3 region has the DNA TGTGCCAGCAGGGGTAGCGGGAGCTACAATGAGCAGTTCTTC. Translation gives CASRGSGSYNEQFF.

The chain is built from TRBV29-1 and TRBJ2-5; 9 nucleotides match TRBD1. The ends lost 7 bases at V and 1 base at J; junction bases unmatched: 4. Per germline, CDR1 SQVTM and CDR2 ANQGSEA. This CDR3 contains 13 residues. CDR3 sequence: CSGGDRAQETQYF. The CDR3, as DNA: TGCAGCGGCGGGGACAGGGCCCAAGAGACCCAGTACTTC.

The rearrangement links TRBV6-6 to TRBJ2-3, with TRBD2 matching 7 bases. V gave up 8 bases and J gave up 4 bases; unmatched junction bases: 6. This CDR3 is built from 13 residues. Germline CDR1 and CDR2: MNHNY and SVGAGI (reference sequence). Here the CDR3 DNA reads TGTGCCAGCGGCGGCCGGGGGGCAGATACGCAGTATTTT. Its translation is CASGGRGADTQYF.

The V call is TRBV28, the J call TRBJ2-3; no reliable D call. The CDR3 is 14 amino acids. Germline loops: CDR1 MDHEN, CDR2 SYDVKM. Trimming took off 4 bases at V and 3 bases at J, with 11 bases between the two ends. The CDR3 region is CASSSQPGTDTQYF. CDR3 sequence (DNA): TGTGCCAGCAGTTCCCAACCCGGGACAGATACGCAGTATTTT.

This clone was observed a handful of times. This chain uses TRBV19 with TRBJ1-5; 8 bases fit TRBD1. There are 13 residues in the CDR3. Trimming took 6 bases from V and 5 from J; bases not matched to a gene: 3. CDR1 and CDR2 (germline): LNHDA, SQIVND (reference sequence). CDR3: CASRDRDDQPQHF. The CDR3 DNA follows: TGTGCCAGTAGGGACAGGGATGATCAGCCCCAGCATTTT. Variable domain in full (rest from reference TRBV19 and TRBJ1-5): DGGITQSPKYLFRKEGQNVTLSCEQNLNHDAMYWYRQDPGQGLRLIYYSQIVNDFQKGDIAEGYSVSREKKESFPLTVTSAQKNPTAFYLCASRDRDDQPQHFGDGTRLSIL.

V gene TRBV7-8 combines with J gene TRBJ2-2; 8 nucleotides agree with TRBD1. V was clipped by 8 bases and J by 5 bases; unmatched bases: 13. CDR1 is SGHVS and CDR2 is FQNEAQ in the germline V gene. This CDR3 spans 16 amino acids. CDR3 residues: CASHLQGAEGTGELFF. The CDR3 nucleotides are TGTGCCAGCCACCTGCAGGGGGCGGAGGGTACCGGGGAGCTGTTTTTT.